Below are 15 T cell receptor beta chains sequenced from a single sample in a study of blood T cell repertoires in COVID-19. Assay: immunoSEQ multiplex PCR; the TCRdb copy retains only in-frame clones and omits some. Found here are some 200,000 clones, 92% of them singletons; the top ten hold more than 0.95%. Sequenced sample: peripheral blood. These receptors were taken from a man under 40 with acute or convalescent COVID-19.

The rearrangement links TRBV21-1 to TRBJ1-5; the table calls TRBD1, which could not be checked here. TRBV21-1 is designated a pseudogene. This CDR3 is 14 amino acids long. The CDR3: CASSTSGNQQPQHF. The CDR3 DNA reads TGTGCCAGCAGCACCTCAGGGAATCAACAGCCCCAGCATTTT.

The J gene is TRBJ2-7, the V gene TRBV28, with 8 bases that match TRBD2. CDR1 and CDR2 from the germline V gene are MDHEN and SYDVKM. V gave up 10 bases and J gave up 2 bases; unmatched junction bases: 7. The CDR3 spans 13 residues. The CDR3 sequence is CAIFGGVPYEQYF. The CDR3 coding sequence is TGTGCCATATTCGGGGGGGTCCCCTACGAGCAGTACTTC.

The chain uses TRBV27 and TRBJ2-7; the match to TRBD1 covers 8 bases. J was trimmed by 6 bases and V by 3 bases; bases with no gene match: 7. Germline CDR1 reads MNHEY; CDR2 reads SMNVEV (reference sequence). The CDR3 is 14 amino acids. CDR3: CASSFLGQGGEQYF. CDR3 nucleotide sequence: TGTGCCAGCAGTTTCCTTGGACAGGGCGGCGAGCAGTACTTC.

In this sample, this clone turned up a few times. J is TRBJ2-7 and V is TRBV3-1 (or the pseudogene TRBV3-2), with 8 positions matching TRBD2. J gave up 3 bases and V 4 bases, and 5 bases lay outside the gene matches. The CDR3 length is 14 residues. Germline CDR1 reads LGHDT; CDR2 reads YNNKEL (reference sequence). This CDR3 is CASSLTGGDYEQYF. The CDR3 DNA reads TGTGCCAGCAGCCTGACGGGGGGGGACTACGAGCAGTACTTC.

This clone was picked up one time. This chain connects TRBV19 to TRBJ2-3, with D uncertain. Between the trimmed V and J ends, which lost 5 bases and 5 bases, there was a span of 11 bases. This CDR3 contains 13 residues. Germline CDR1 is LNHDA and CDR2 is SQIVND (reference sequence). The DNA of the CDR3 is TGTGCCAGTAGTTCGCGACTGGGAGATACGCAGTATTTT. This encodes CASSSRLGDTQYF.

The chain joins TRBV21-1 to TRBJ2-3; the listed D gene, TRBD2, was not tested against the DNA. TRBV21-1 is annotated as a pseudogene. The CDR3 consists of 16 residues. The CDR3 is CASSPRAGQPTDTQYF. DNA for the CDR3: TGTGCCAGCAGCCCACGAGCGGGCCAACCAACAGATACGCAGTATTTT.

The J gene is TRBJ2-1, the V gene TRBV20-1; D ambiguous. Germline CDR1 and CDR2: DFQATT and SNEGSKA (reference sequence). Trimming removed 5 bases from V and 12 bases from J, with 14 bases in between. This CDR3 is built from 11 residues. CDR3 protein: CSAPRPIRQFF. The CDR3 region has the DNA TGCAGTGCTCCGCGCCCCATCCGGCAGTTCTTC.

This chain joins TRBV27 and TRBJ2-3; 9 bases map to TRBD2. CDR1 is MNHEY, CDR2 SMNVEV, per germline (reference sequence). V gave up 3 bases and J gave up 1 base; unmatched junction bases: 11. The CDR3 covers 18 residues. The CDR3 DNA reads as TGTGCCAGCAGTTTTGTTCTAGCGGGAAATGATGGCACAGATACGCAGTATTTT. This gives the protein CASSFVLAGNDGTDTQYF.

The chain links TRBV24-1 to TRBJ1-5; D uncertain. Germline CDR1 is KGHDR and CDR2 is SFDVKD. The length of the CDR3 is 14 residues. The V end lost 5 bases, the J end lost 0 bases, and 7 bases lay between the germline ends. In DNA, the CDR3 is TGTGCCACCAGTGCGGTTTATAGCAATCAGCCCCAGCATTTT. Translation gives CATSAVYSNQPQHF.

The gene calls are TRBV28 and TRBJ1-2; the match to TRBD1 covers 8 bases. Germline V gene sequence: CDR1 MDHEN, CDR2 SYDVKM. This CDR3 has 14 residues. V trimming: 2 bases; J trimming: 4 bases; junction bases outside the gene matches: 3. CDR3 nucleotide sequence: TGTGCCAGCAGTTTAGCAGGGGGCAGCTATGGCTACACCTTC. Translation: CASSLAGGSYGYTF.

This sequence joins TRBV15 and TRBJ2-3; 13 bases fit TRBD2. CDR3 length equals 16 residues. CDR1 is LNHNV, CDR2 YYDKDF, per germline (reference sequence). The ends lost 8 bases at V and 6 bases at J; junction bases unmatched: 11. The CDR3 DNA reads as TGTGCCACCTCGGACTGGACTAGCGGGGGAAGGGATACGCAGTATTTT. This sequence encodes CATSDWTSGGRDTQYF. Based on the CDR3 plus reference TRBV15 and TRBJ2-3, the full variable domain is DAMVIQNPRYQVTQFGKPVTLSCSQTLNHNVMYWYQQKSSQAPKLLFHYYDKDFNNEADTPDNFQSRRPNTSFCFLDIRSPGLGDTAMYLCATSDWTSGGRDTQYFGPGTRLTVL.

The sample holds a few counts of this clone. The chain combines TRBV6-6 with TRBJ2-7; perhaps TRBD1 as D (5 bases). Per the germline V gene, CDR1 is MNHNY and CDR2 is SVGAGI (reference sequence). The CDR3 sequence is 15 residues long. V dropped 2 bases and J dropped 6 bases, with 17 bases sitting between them. This chain's CDR3 is CASSYEAGYGGEQYF. The DNA of the CDR3 is TGTGCCAGCAGTTACGAGGCAGGGTATGGTGGCGAGCAGTACTTC.

This clone was seen only a few times. V is TRBV4-1 and J is TRBJ2-2, with D possibly being TRBD1 (5 bases). V was cut by 0 bases and J by 4 bases, with 12 bases left in between. Germline V CDR1 and CDR2: MGHRA, YSYEKL. The CDR3 has 16 amino acids. This CDR3 is CASSQDGAGFTGELFF. The CDR3 nucleotides read TGCGCCAGCAGCCAAGATGGTGCAGGGTTCACCGGGGAGCTGTTTTTT.

V usage is TRBV10-2 and J usage is TRBJ1-2, with 9 positions matching TRBD1. In germline, CDR1 is WSHSY, CDR2 SAAADI. The J segment lost 8 bases and the V segment lost 6 bases, leaving 10 bases of the junction unmatched. The CDR3 loop spans 14 amino acids. CDR3 sequence: CASSVPGTGNGYTF. The CDR3 bases are TGCGCCAGCAGCGTCCCCGGGACAGGGAACGGCTACACCTTC.

The V call is TRBV24-1, the J call TRBJ1-1; TRBD1 matches at 7 bases. V lost 4 bases to trimming and J lost 8 bases; unmatched junction nucleotides: 6. Germline values: CDR1 KGHDR, CDR2 SFDVKD. The CDR3 loop spans 13 amino acids. The DNA of the CDR3 is TGTGCCACCAGTGACCTCGGACAGGACGAAGCTTTCTTT. It codes for CATSDLGQDEAFF.